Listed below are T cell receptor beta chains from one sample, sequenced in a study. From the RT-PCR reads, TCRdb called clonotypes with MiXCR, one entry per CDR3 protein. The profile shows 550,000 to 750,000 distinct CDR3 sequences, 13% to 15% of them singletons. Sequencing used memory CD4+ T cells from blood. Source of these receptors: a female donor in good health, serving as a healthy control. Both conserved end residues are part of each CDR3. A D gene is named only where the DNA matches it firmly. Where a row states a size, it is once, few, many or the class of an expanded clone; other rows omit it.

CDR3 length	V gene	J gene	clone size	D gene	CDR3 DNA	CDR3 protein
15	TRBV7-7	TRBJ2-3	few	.	TGTGCTAGCAGCTTACGGTCAGGGGTAGCAGATACGCAGTATTTT	CASSLRSGVADTQYF
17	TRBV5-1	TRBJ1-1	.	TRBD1	TGCGCCAGCAGCTTGGCCTCGACAGGGGGGCCAAACACTGAAGCTTTCTTT	CASSLASTGGPNTEAFF
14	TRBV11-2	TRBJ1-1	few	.	TGTGCCAGCAGCCCCCTCCGGGCGAGAACTGAAGCTTTCTTT	CASSPLRARTEAFF
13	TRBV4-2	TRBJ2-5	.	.	TGTGCCAGCAGCCAAGAAGCGGTGGGGACCCAGTACTTC	CASSQEAVGTQYF
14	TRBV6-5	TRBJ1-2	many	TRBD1	TGTGCCAGCAGTCCTACGACAGGGGGGAATGGCTACACCTTC	CASSPTTGGNGYTF
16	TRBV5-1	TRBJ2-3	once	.	TGCGCCAGCACCCCTACGGGAAGCGGAAACACAGGTACGCAGTATTTT	CASTPTGSGNTGTQYF
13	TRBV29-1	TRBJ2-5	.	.	TGCAGCGTTGCCCGGACAGAACAAGAGACCCAGTACTTC	CSVARTEQETQYF
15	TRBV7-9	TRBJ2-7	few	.	TGTGCCAGCAGCGGAGGGACGTCCTTGGGCTACGAGCAGTACTTC	CASSGGTSLGYEQYF
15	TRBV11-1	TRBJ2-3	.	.	TGTGCCAGCAGCTTAAAACCGATGAGCACAGATACGCAGTATTTT	CASSLKPMSTDTQYF
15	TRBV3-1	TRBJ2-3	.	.	TGTGCCAGCAGCGAAGTAGGAGGGGACACAGATACGCAGTATTTT	CASSEVGGDTDTQYF
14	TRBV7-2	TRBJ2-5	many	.	TGTGCCAGCAGCCAGGGGACAAACCAAGAGACCCAGTACTTC	CASSQGTNQETQYF
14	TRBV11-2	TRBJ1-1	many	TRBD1	TGTGCCAGCAGCACACAGGGGTTGAACACTGAAGCTTTCTTT	CASSTQGLNTEAFF
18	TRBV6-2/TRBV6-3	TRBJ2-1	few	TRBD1	TGTGCCAGCAGTTACTACAACCCCCGACAGGGGATTTACAATGAGCAGTTCTTC	CASSYYNPRQGIYNEQFF
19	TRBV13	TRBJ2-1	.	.	TGTGCCACCCACTCCTTGGCGTTGGCGGATAAGTACTCCTACAATGAGCAGTTCTTC	CATHSLALADKYSYNEQFF
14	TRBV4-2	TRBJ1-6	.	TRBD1	TGTGCCAGCAGCCCTCAGGGGGGAAATTCACCCCTCCACTTT	CASSPQGGNSPLHF
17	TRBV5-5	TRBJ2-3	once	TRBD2	TGTGCCAGCAGCCCGGAGGGACTAGCGGTGTTCACAGATACGCAGTATTTT	CASSPEGLAVFTDTQYF
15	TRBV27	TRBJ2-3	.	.	TGTGCCAGCAGTTTAGAGCGCCAGGGTCCAGATACGCAGTATTTT	CASSLERQGPDTQYF
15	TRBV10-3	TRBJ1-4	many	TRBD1	TGTGCCATCAGTGGACAGGGGACAACGAATGAAAAACTGTTTTTT	CAISGQGTTNEKLFF
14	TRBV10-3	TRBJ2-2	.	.	TGTGCCATCAGCGTCGGACAGCTGACCGGGGAGCTGTTTTTT	CAISVGQLTGELFF
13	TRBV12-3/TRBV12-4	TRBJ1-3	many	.	TGTGCCAGCAGGACGCAGGGCCATGGGACCATATATTTT	CASRTQGHGTIYF
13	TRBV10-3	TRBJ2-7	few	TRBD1	TGTGCCATCAGGGCAGGGGGTTTCTCCGAGCAGTACTTC	CAIRAGGFSEQYF
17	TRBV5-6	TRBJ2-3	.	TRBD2	TGTGCCAGCAGGTCCCTCAGACGGGAGGGCGGGACAGATACGCAGTATTTT	CASRSLRREGGTDTQYF
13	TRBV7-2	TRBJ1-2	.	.	TGTGCCAGCAGCTCGGGGGATGCCTATGGCTACACCTTC	CASSSGDAYGYTF
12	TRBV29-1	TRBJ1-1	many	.	TGCAGCGTTGAAACTACGGGACGACCAGCTTTCTTT	CSVETTGRPAFF
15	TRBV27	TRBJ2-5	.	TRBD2	TGTGCCAGCCGTGGAGGAGGAGCGGGATCAGAGACCCAGTACTTC	CASRGGGAGSETQYF
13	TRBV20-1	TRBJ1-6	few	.	TGCAGTGCTAGAGAGGGCAGGTCCTCACCCCTCCACTTT	CSAREGRSSPLHF
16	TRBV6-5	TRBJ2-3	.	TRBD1	TGTGCCAGCAGTTACTCGAGCAGGGGGCTGGCAGATACGCAGTATTTT	CASSYSSRGLADTQYF
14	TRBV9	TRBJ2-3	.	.	TGTGCCAGCAGCGTAGTCTCAGGACCAGATACGCAGTATTTT	CASSVVSGPDTQYF
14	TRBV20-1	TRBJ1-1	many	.	TGCAGTGCTAGATTGGCAGGAAAGAACACTGAAGCTTTCTTT	CSARLAGKNTEAFF
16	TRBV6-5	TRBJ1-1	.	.	TGTGCCAGCAGTTACCACTACCTACGAGAGAACACTGAAGCTTTCTTT	CASSYHYLRENTEAFF
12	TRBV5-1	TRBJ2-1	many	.	TGCGCCAGCAGCTTATCTGTCAATGAGCAGTTCTTC	CASSLSVNEQFF
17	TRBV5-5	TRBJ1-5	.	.	TGTGCCAGCAGCTTGTCATTCACCGGGGGTTCCAATCAGCCCCAGCATTTT	CASSLSFTGGSNQPQHF
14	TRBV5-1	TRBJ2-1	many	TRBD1	TGCGCCAGCAGCCCGGGACAGGGAACCAATGAGCAGTTCTTC	CASSPGQGTNEQFF
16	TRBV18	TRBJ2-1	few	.	TGTGCCAGCTCAGCGACACCTACGAGCTCCTACAATGAGCAGTTCTTC	CASSATPTSSYNEQFF
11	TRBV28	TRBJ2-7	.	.	TGTGCCAGCAAGAAGGCGCGGGAGCAGTACTTC	CASKKAREQYF
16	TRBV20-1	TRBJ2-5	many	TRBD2	TGCAGTGCTACCGGACTAGCGGGAGATTACCAAGAGACCCAGTACTTC	CSATGLAGDYQETQYF
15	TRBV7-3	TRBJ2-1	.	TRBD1	TGTGCCAGCAGCTCGACAGGGGGCGCCCCGGGTGAGCAGTTCTTC	CASSSTGGAPGEQFF
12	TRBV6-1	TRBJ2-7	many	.	TGTGCCAGCAGTACAGGAACCTACGAGCAGTACTTC	CASSTGTYEQYF
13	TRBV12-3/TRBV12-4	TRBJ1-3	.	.	TGTGCCAGCAGTTTTCAAGGCGCTAATCCCATATATTTT	CASSFQGANPIYF
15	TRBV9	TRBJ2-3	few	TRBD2	TGTGCCAGCAGCGTCTCTGCGGGGGGACCAGATACGCAGTATTTT	CASSVSAGGPDTQYF
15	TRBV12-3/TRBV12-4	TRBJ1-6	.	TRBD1	TGTGCCAGCAGGGAAACAGGGGAAGTAAAGTCACCCCTCCACTTT	CASRETGEVKSPLHF
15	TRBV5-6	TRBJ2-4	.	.	TGTGCCAGCAGCTTTGGCGGGGTCTCCGGAAACATTCAGTACTTC	CASSFGGVSGNIQYF